A single T cell receptor beta chain is shown here with its context. Treatment given: some 20 received Ad26.COV2.S at low or high dose, single or two shots; 5 received placebo; per-sample allocation not given. Sampling was done on day 63 after the first vaccine or placebo injection. This sample is part of a study of Ad26.COV2.S vaccination and SARS-CoV-2 variants. Sequenced by immunoSEQ multiplex PCR; TCRdb stores in-frame clones only, minus some. The sample shows some 390,000 clones, roughly nine tenths of them seen only once. The length of the CDR3 is 13 residues. V was shortened by 4 bases and J by 4 bases, with 11 bases between the two germline ends. From germline, CDR1 is GTSNPN and CDR2 SVGIG (reference sequence).

The V gene is TRBV30, the J gene TRBJ1-5; D call uncertain. Sample: peripheral blood, taken in a trial of Ad26.COV2.S vaccine versus placebo. This receptor was identified in a person aged 18-60 years who received the Ad26.COV2.S COVID-19 vaccine or a placebo. The CDR3 bases are TGTGCCTGGATCTCTCGGGGTAATCAGCCCCAGCATTTT. Protein: CAWISRGNQPQHF.